These T cell receptor beta chains were read from a single sample in a study of blood T cells in healthy people across ages. A single record per CDR3 protein comes from TCRdb applying MiXCR to the 5' RACE reads. This table has 1.4 million to 1.5 million distinct CDR3 sequences, 42% appearing once. Sequencing used blood. Source of these receptors: a woman aged 18 to 35 in good health. CDR3s include the opening cysteine and the closing phenylalanine or tryptophan. The order of the fields is J gene, V gene, CDR3 protein.

>TRBJ1-5|TRBV15
CATTNQQGTAQQPRHF
>TRBJ2-2|TRBV11-1
CASSYKTGLYGELFF
>TRBJ2-4|TRBV2
CASSDWGSGAKNIQYF
>TRBJ2-3|TRBV9
CASSVELAGVTDTQYF
>TRBJ1-5|TRBV27
CASSYGGGGNQPQHF
>TRBJ1-4|TRBV4-2
CASSQDLGTGNEKLFF
>TRBJ2-2|TRBV9
CASSVATTTGELFF
>.|TRBV7-9
CASSFPLSTGEQYF
>TRBJ2-1|TRBV6-5
CASSWTGGYNEQFF
>TRBJ2-7|TRBV10-3
CAITTPEGQSYEQYF
>TRBJ2-3|TRBV9
CASSVSGGGPTDTQYF
>.|TRBV5-1
CASSLEKGQGRDEQYF
>TRBJ1-2|TRBV3-1
CASSQDDRRPNYGYTF
>TRBJ1-5|TRBV3-1
CASSQDGGSQHF
>TRBJ2-5|TRBV5-5
CASMRTGGPQETQYF
>TRBJ1-6|TRBV4-1
CASSQDIPDRENSPLHF
>TRBJ2-1|TRBV9
CASSVVGREQFF
>TRBJ2-1|TRBV5-6
CASSSRDAFRSYNEQFF
>TRBJ2-3|TRBV6-4
CASSAETGADTQYF
>TRBJ2-1|TRBV14
CASSQRYSGVYNEQFF
>.|TRBV7-9
CASSLAGQADRETQYF
>TRBJ1-2|TRBV2
CASSWEGNYGYTF
>TRBJ2-1|TRBV27
CASTQGGEPYNEQFF
>TRBJ1-2|TRBV5-5
CASSSGDSNYGYTF
>TRBJ2-7|TRBV6-5
CASSYSGTGQNYEQYF
>TRBJ2-7|TRBV4-1
CASSQVHRGSSYEQYF
>TRBJ1-1|TRBV7-8
CASSLRQGRGAFF
>TRBJ1-1|TRBV12-3/TRBV12-4
CASSPGPRRTEAFF
>TRBJ2-3|TRBV3-1
CASSQDSSGGRIDTQYF
>TRBJ2-5|TRBV6-5
CASSPRQPWTEQYF
>TRBJ2-7|TRBV20-1
CSARLDSHEQYF
>TRBJ2-1|TRBV7-9
CASSARENEQFF
>TRBJ1-2|TRBV21-1
CASSKGGKYGYTF
>TRBJ1-2|TRBV5-1
CASSPGDRPYYGYTF
>TRBJ2-3|TRBV6-2/TRBV6-3
CASSYSPAGQGADTQYF
>TRBJ2-3|TRBV5-1
CASVPGQGSADTQYF
>TRBJ2-3|TRBV7-7
CASSQTGGGTQYF
>TRBJ1-2|TRBV20-1
CSARDPSGANYGYTF
>TRBJ1-1|TRBV27
CASSINRAVEAFF
>TRBJ2-7|TRBV7-2
CASSLDGGGYEQYF
>TRBJ2-3|TRBV6-5
CASSNSGGARETQYF
>TRBJ1-5|TRBV9
CASSVGGWQPQHF
>TRBJ2-1|TRBV5-1
CASSIGLPYNEQFF
>TRBJ1-2|TRBV29-1
CGGIEGGGFNGYTF
>TRBJ2-5|TRBV27
CASSLVGTSAQERYF
>TRBJ1-6|TRBV10-3
CAIRHTGSDSPLHF
>TRBJ2-7|TRBV11-1
CASSLVGPSHEQYF
>TRBJ1-1|TRBV24-1
CATSDQNTEAFF
>TRBJ2-4|TRBV28
CASRPPGGGNIQYF
>TRBJ2-3|TRBV6-5
CATSEVAGPTDTQYF